What follows is one TCR beta chain and its context. Assay: immunoSEQ multiplex PCR; the TCRdb copy retains only in-frame clones and omits some. This table holds fewer than 65,000 clones, roughly 80% found once. This entry comes from a study of blood T cell repertoires in COVID-19. This TCR derives from a human donor in a cohort sampled during active COVID-19. Sequences were obtained from peripheral blood.

The CDR3 sequence is CASSYTRTGGNYGYTF. The CDR3, as DNA: TGTGCCAGCAGTTACACCCGGACAGGGGGCAACTATGGCTACACCTTC. The V gene is TRBV6-5, the J gene TRBJ1-2, with TRBD1 identical over 11 bases. This CDR3 has 16 residues. J gave up 2 bases and V 2 bases, and 4 bases lay outside the gene matches. Germline values: CDR1 MNHEY, CDR2 SVGAGI.